This T cell receptor (beta chain) comes out of a study of shared clonotypes between healthy human individuals. The authors ran the assay at deep level. Profiling relied on immunoSEQ multiplex PCR, and the TCRdb table lists in-frame clones only, not all of them. The sample consists of around 600,000 clones, around 97% of them appearing once. Points from the study as a whole: Tissue TCR repertoires likely differ from these blood-only repertoires.

V was cut by 3 bases and J by 5 bases, with 19 bases left in between. This CDR3 is built from 16 residues. CDR1 is SGHRS and CDR2 is YFSETQ in the germline V gene. Those who donated, Caucasian adults without exception, all lived in Nashville, Tennessee. Division of CD4+ cells produced a CD45RA+ naive subset and a CD45RA-negative memory subset. Points on this clone: Its specificity is unknown.

The receptor was isolated from a young woman in good health. The specimen was naive CD4+ T cells sorted from blood. Documented subset: CD45RA+ positively selected. The J gene is TRBJ2-3, the V gene TRBV5-1; perhaps TRBD2 as D (6 bases). CDR3 in DNA: TGCGCCAGCAGCTCTACCCTCAAGGGAGCGGGAGATACGCAGTATTTT. Protein sequence: CASSSTLKGAGDTQYF.